This TCR beta chain was sequenced for a study of spatial heterogeneity in lung cancer. This clonotype appeared many times. Individual TCR cDNA molecules each bore their own unique molecular identifier. TCRdb re-derived calls from the 5' RACE reads in MiXCR, one entry per CDR3 protein. The sample consists of around 23,000 distinct CDR3 sequences, 4.6% of them appearing once. Time point denoted: sample taken at primary tumor resection. The sequenced material consisted of unsorted whole RNA from tumor, nontumor lung or frozen PBMC. The CDR3 is 17 residues long. The V gene lost 4 bases and the J gene lost 3 bases, with 20 bases spanning the gap. Germline loops: CDR1 SGHTA, CDR2 FQGNSA.

V gene TRBV7-2 combines with J gene TRBJ2-3; D ambiguous. This TCR was recovered from a male donor with early-stage non-small cell lung cancer. Sequencing was performed on PBMCs, taken at surgery. CDR3 coding DNA: TGTGCCAGCAGCTCCTACTCCGGAAGCTTCGGGACAGATACGCAGTATTTT. The encoded protein is CASSSYSGSFGTDTQYF.